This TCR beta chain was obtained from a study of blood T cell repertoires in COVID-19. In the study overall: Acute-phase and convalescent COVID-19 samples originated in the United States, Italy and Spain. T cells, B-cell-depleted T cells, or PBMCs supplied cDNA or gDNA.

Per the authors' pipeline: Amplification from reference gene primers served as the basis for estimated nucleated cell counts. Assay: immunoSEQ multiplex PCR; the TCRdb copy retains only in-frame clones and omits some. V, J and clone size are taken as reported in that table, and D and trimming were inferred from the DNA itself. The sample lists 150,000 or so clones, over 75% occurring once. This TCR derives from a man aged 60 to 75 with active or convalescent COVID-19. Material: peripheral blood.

The CDR3 region is CASRIGQGAATGELFF. The CDR3 region has the DNA TGTGCCAGCAGGATTGGACAGGGGGCAGCTACCGGGGAGCTGTTTTTT. J is TRBJ2-2 and V is TRBV5-8; 11 nucleotides agree with TRBD1. The CDR3 contains 16 residues. Germline V CDR1 and CDR2: SGHTS, YDEGEE. The ends lost 5 bases at V and 5 bases at J; junction bases unmatched: 8.